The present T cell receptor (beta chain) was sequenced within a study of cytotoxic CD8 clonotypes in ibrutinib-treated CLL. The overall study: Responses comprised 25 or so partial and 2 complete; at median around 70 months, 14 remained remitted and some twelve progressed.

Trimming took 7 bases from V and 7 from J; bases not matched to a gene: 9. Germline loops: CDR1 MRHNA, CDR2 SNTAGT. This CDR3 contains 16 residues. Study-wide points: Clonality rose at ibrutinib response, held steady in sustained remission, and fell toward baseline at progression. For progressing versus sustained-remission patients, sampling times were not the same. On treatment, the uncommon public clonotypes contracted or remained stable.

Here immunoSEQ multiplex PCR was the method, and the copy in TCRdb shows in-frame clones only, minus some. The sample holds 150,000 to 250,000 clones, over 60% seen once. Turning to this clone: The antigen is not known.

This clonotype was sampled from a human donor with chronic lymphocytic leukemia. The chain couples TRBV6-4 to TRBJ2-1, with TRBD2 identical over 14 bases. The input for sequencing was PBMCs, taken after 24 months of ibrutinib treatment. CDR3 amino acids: CASIGVGTSGRNEQFF. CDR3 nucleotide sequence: TGTGCCAGCATAGGGGTCGGGACTAGCGGGAGAAATGAGCAGTTCTTC.